Listed here are 20 T cell receptor beta chains from one sample, sequenced in a study of T cell changes during pregnancy in multiple sclerosis. The method was immunoSEQ multiplex PCR; TCRdb's version includes in-frame clones alone and lacks a portion of them. The sample includes about 45,000 clones, about 90% seen only once; the top ten take 1.9%. This material consisted of peripheral blood, taken in the first trimester of pregnancy. Receptors originate from a female donor with multiple sclerosis, enrolled in a pregnancy study.

This clone is a singleton in its sample. The rearrangement joins TRBV5-4 to TRBJ2-7; D unclear. Trimming shortened V by 1 base and J by 0 bases, and 8 bases separated the two germline ends. Per the germline V gene, CDR1 is SGHNT and CDR2 is YYREEE (reference sequence). The CDR3 is made up of 14 amino acids. The DNA for the CDR3 is TGTGCCAGCAGCTTGCACGGCGGCTCCTACGAGCAGTACTTC. This translates into CASSLHGGSYEQYF.

This clone was seen once. V is TRBV5-1 and J is TRBJ2-7; no reliable D call. The CDR3 consists of 14 residues. In germline, CDR1 is SGHRS, CDR2 YFSETQ. Between the trimmed V and J ends, which lost 2 bases and 2 bases, there was a span of 11 bases. CDR3 nucleotide sequence: TGCGCCAGCAGCTTTCCGAACGAGCCCTACGAGCAGTACTTC. Translating it yields CASSFPNEPYEQYF. Full variable domain (missing parts from reference TRBV5-1 and TRBJ2-7): KAGVTQTPRYLIKTRGQQVTLSCSPISGHRSVSWYQQTPGQGLQFLFEYFSETQRNKGNFPGRFSGRQFSNSRSEMNVSTLELGDSALYLCASSFPNEPYEQYFGPGTRLTVT.

This chain connects TRBV4-2 to TRBJ2-6; D may be TRBD2 (6 bases). In germline, CDR1 is LGHNA, CDR2 YNFKEQ. This CDR3 spans 16 amino acids. The germline V and J ends were trimmed by 0 bases and 2 bases, with 8 bases remaining between them. The CDR3 DNA reads TGTGCCAGCAGCCAAGATGGAGGGGCTGGGGCCAACGTCCTGACTTTC. Translated, it gives CASSQDGGAGANVLTF.

Regarding this clone: Other DNA variants within this sample encode the same CDR3. J is TRBJ1-5 and V is TRBV30, with 7 bases fitting TRBD1. CDR3 length equals 13 residues. The V segment lost 1 base and the J segment 5 bases; nucleotides outside the gene matches: 2. Germline values: CDR1 GTSNPN, CDR2 SVGIG (reference sequence). The CDR3 protein is CAWSGQGDQPQHF. The CDR3 nucleotides read TGTGCCTGGAGTGGACAGGGAGATCAGCCCCAGCATTTT.

The V and J genes are TRBV5-1 and TRBJ1-2; maybe TRBD1 (5 bases). Trimming stripped 3 bases from V and 8 bases from J, with 17 bases between. This CDR3 contains 14 residues. Germline V gene sequence: CDR1 SGHRS, CDR2 YFSETQ. The DNA for the CDR3 is TGCGCCAGCAGCTCTTTGGGACTCCGAGGGGGCTACACCTTC. Its translation is CASSSLGLRGGYTF.

The gene calls are TRBV7-8 and TRBJ2-2, with TRBD2 matching over 9 bases. The CDR3 extends over 15 amino acids. CDR1 and CDR2 from the germline V gene are SGHVS and FQNEAQ. V trimming: 10 bases; J trimming: 7 bases; junction bases outside the gene matches: 13. CDR3 loop: CATEGLAGRSGELFF. CDR3 in DNA: TGTGCCACCGAAGGGCTAGCGGGGCGGAGCGGGGAGCTGTTTTTT.

The chain links TRBV5-1 to TRBJ2-5, with 8 positions matching TRBD1. Germline trimming cut 3 bases from V and 5 bases from J; bases unmatched to any gene: 6. The CDR3 length is 14 residues. The V gene's germline CDR1 is SGHRS and CDR2 YFSETQ. CDR3 region: CASSSRTGTETQYF. In DNA, the CDR3 is TGCGCCAGCAGCTCCCGGACAGGGACGGAGACCCAGTACTTC.

CDR3 protein: CATSRGFPGQGVTGANVLTF. In DNA, the CDR3 is TGTGCCACCAGCAGAGGATTTCCGGGACAGGGAGTGACTGGGGCCAACGTCCTGACTTTC. The genes are TRBV15 and TRBJ2-6; TRBD1 matches 9 bases. Germline V lookup: CDR1 LNHNV, CDR2 YYDKDF (reference sequence). V dropped 1 base and J dropped 2; count of bases not matched to a gene: 12. There are 20 residues in the CDR3.

V and J are TRBV5-1 and TRBJ1-1; possible D gene TRBD1, 6 bases. Between the trimmed V and J ends, which lost 1 base and 4 bases, there was a span of 8 bases. Germline CDR1 and CDR2: SGHRS and YFSETQ. CDR3 size: 13 residues. The CDR3 nucleotides are TGCGCCAGCAGCTTGTCACAGGGCACTGAAGCTTTCTTT. Protein product: CASSLSQGTEAFF.

The chain links TRBV6-5 to TRBJ1-2, with D perhaps TRBD1 (5 bases). The germline gives CDR1 MNHEY, CDR2 SVGAGI. This CDR3 region has 15 residues. V was shortened by 6 bases and J by 5 bases, with 19 bases between the two germline ends. CDR3 DNA: TGTGCCAGCAGCCGACGGAGATGGGAGGGGTATGGCTACACCTTC. Its translation: CASSRRRWEGYGYTF.

The rearrangement joins TRBV5-6 to TRBJ1-6; D might be TRBD1 (6 bases). Germline assignment: CDR1 SGHDT and CDR2 YYEEEE. There are 15 residues in the CDR3. V dropped 3 bases and J dropped 10 bases, with 17 bases sitting between them. The DNA for the CDR3 is TGTGCCAGCAGCTGGGGACATCTGGCTGCCTCACCCCTCCACTTT. This sequence encodes CASSWGHLAASPLHF. Complete variable domain (other parts from reference TRBV5-6 and TRBJ1-6): DAGVTQSPTHLIKTRGQQVTLRCSPKSGHDTVSWYQQALGQGPQFIFQYYEEEERQRGNFPDRFSGHQFPNYSSELNVNALLLGDSALYLCASSWGHLAASPLHFGNGTRLTVT.

The V call is TRBV6-5, the J call TRBJ1-1; TRBD1 matches 7 bases. The germline V gene has CDR1 MNHEY and CDR2 SVGAGI. The length of the CDR3 is 13 residues. Losses at the gene ends were 6 bases for V and 5 bases for J; bases not matched to a gene: 6. CDR3: CASRQGPGTEAFF. The CDR3 DNA reads TGTGCCAGCAGACAGGGGCCCGGGACTGAAGCTTTCTTT.

The chain links TRBV19 to TRBJ1-1; 11 bases are a match to TRBD1. Per germline, CDR1 LNHDA and CDR2 SQIVND (reference sequence). V lost 6 bases and J lost 11; bases outside the gene matches: 5. CDR3 length: 12 residues. The CDR3 spells CASRDRGLRAFF. The CDR3 nucleotides are TGTGCCAGTAGGGACAGGGGGCTACGGGCTTTCTTT.

V gene TRBV7-6 combines with J gene TRBJ2-1; 7 positions agree with TRBD1. CDR3 size: 16 residues. CDR1 is SGHVS, CDR2 FNYEAQ, per germline. V gave up 4 bases and J gave up 5 bases; unmatched junction bases: 11. The CDR3 region is CASSSNFRDRNNEQFF. The CDR3 DNA is TGTGCCAGCAGCTCTAACTTTAGGGACAGAAACAATGAGCAGTTCTTC. Drawing the rest from reference TRBV7-6 and TRBJ2-1, the complete variable domain is GAGVSQSPRYKVTKRGQDVALRCDPISGHVSLYWYRQALGQGPEFLTYFNYEAQQDKSGLPNDRFSAERPEGSISTLTIQRTEQRDSAMYRCASSSNFRDRNNEQFFGPGTRLTVL.

The chain links TRBV11-3 to TRBJ2-5; no reliable D call. The CDR3 covers 13 residues. The germline gives CDR1 SGHNT, CDR2 YENEEA. The V end lost 5 bases, the J end lost 0 bases, and 7 bases lay between the germline ends. CDR3 residues: CASSRVDQETQYF. The CDR3, as DNA: TGTGCCAGCAGCCGAGTTGACCAAGAGACCCAGTACTTC.

The DNA of the CDR3 is TGTGCCAGCAGGAAGGGACAGGTATCCATGAACACTGAAGCTTTCTTT. It translates to CASRKGQVSMNTEAFF. The chain couples TRBV9 to TRBJ1-1; 8 bases map to TRBD1. CDR1 and CDR2 from the germline V gene are SGDLS and YYNGEE. The CDR3 is 16 amino acids. The trim removed 5 bases at V and 0 bases at J, leaving 9 bases unmatched.

CDR3 DNA sequence: TGTGCCAGCAAAAGCCGATACAACAGGGGGGGAGAGACCCAGTACTTC. This translates into CASKSRYNRGGETQYF. The chain couples TRBV28 to TRBJ2-5; a weak D match, TRBD1 (8 bases). CDR1 and CDR2 from the germline V gene are MDHEN and SYDVKM. CDR3 length equals 16 residues. The V and J ends lost 7 bases and 4 bases respectively, with 22 bases between them.

V and J are TRBV7-9 and TRBJ1-6, with 7 bases that match TRBD1. The CDR3 contains 15 residues. Unmatched junction bases numbered 5, after V lost 2 bases and J lost 7 bases. The germline V gene encodes CDR1 SEHNR and CDR2 FQNEAQ (reference sequence). The CDR3 reads CASSLTGQRNSPLHF. The DNA of the CDR3 is TGTGCCAGCAGCTTAACGGGACAGAGAAATTCACCCCTCCACTTT.

The V and J genes are TRBV5-6 and TRBJ1-3; D not certain. The V and J ends lost 0 bases and 0 bases respectively, with 13 bases between them. Per the germline V gene, CDR1 is SGHDT and CDR2 is YYEEEE. This CDR3 is 17 amino acids long. The CDR3 sequence: CASSLALAASSGNTIYF. Written as DNA, the CDR3 is TGTGCCAGCAGCTTGGCACTGGCAGCGAGCTCTGGAAACACCATATATTTT.

The genes are TRBV6-1 and TRBJ2-2, with TRBD1 as a possible D gene (7 bases). The CDR3 has 15 residues. V lost 8 bases and J 3 bases, leaving 16 bases between the germline ends. The germline gives CDR1 MNHNS, CDR2 SASEGT. The CDR3: CASPLGGTDTGELFF. CDR3 bases: TGTGCCAGCCCACTAGGGGGGACAGACACCGGGGAGCTGTTTTTT.